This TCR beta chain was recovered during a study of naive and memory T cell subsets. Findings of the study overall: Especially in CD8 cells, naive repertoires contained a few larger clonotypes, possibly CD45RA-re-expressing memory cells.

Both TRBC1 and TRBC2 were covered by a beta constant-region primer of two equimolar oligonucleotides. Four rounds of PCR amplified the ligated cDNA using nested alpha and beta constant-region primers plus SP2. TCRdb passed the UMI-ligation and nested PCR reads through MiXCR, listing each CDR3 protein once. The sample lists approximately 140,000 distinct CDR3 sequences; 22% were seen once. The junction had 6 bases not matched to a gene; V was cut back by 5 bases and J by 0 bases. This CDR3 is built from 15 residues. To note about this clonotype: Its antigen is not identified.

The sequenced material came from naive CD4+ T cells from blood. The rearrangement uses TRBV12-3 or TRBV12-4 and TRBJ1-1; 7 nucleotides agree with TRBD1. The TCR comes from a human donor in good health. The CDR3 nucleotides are TGTGCCAGCAGTCCTCCGGGACAGCTGAACACTGAAGCTTTCTTT. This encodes CASSPPGQLNTEAFF.